Listed below are T cell receptor beta chains from one sample, sequenced in a study of blood T cells in healthy people across ages. TCRdb re-called the 5' RACE reads through MiXCR, storing one row per CDR3 protein. This repertoire shows hundreds of thousands of distinct CDR3 sequences, approximately 21% found once; its top ten account for around a fifth. The sequenced material came from blood. All receptors come from a man in his sixties or seventies in good health. CDR3s include the opening cysteine and the closing phenylalanine or tryptophan. D genes are given only for firm matches. Only part of the rows carry a size: once, few, many, or a class if the clone is expanded.

D gene	clone size	CDR3 length	J gene	V gene	CDR3 protein	CDR3 DNA
TRBD1	few	17	TRBJ2-5	TRBV24-1	CATSDAVRQGWKETQYF	TGTGCCACCAGTGATGCCGTCAGACAGGGATGGAAGGAGACCCAGTACTTC
TRBD2	-	15	TRBJ2-1	TRBV6-1	CASSVWRGSYNEQFF	TGTGCCAGCAGTGTGTGGCGGGGGTCCTACAATGAGCAGTTCTTC
-	-	16	TRBJ2-3	TRBV14	CASSQITGFPTDTQYF	TGTGCCAGCAGCCAAATAACTGGGTTCCCCACAGATACGCAGTATTTT
-	few	14	TRBJ1-2	TRBV29-1	CSVGRDIGRVGYTF	TGCAGCGTTGGGAGGGATATTGGCAGGGTTGGCTACACCTTC
-	few	14	TRBJ2-7	TRBV12-3/TRBV12-4	CASSPGRIPYEQYF	TGTGCCAGCAGTCCGGGACGGATTCCCTACGAGCAGTACTTC
-	-	16	TRBJ2-1	TRBV20-1	CSATYLQRSSYNEQFF	TGCAGTGCTACCTACCTCCAGCGTAGCTCCTACAATGAGCAGTTCTTC
TRBD1	few	13	TRBJ2-1	TRBV12-3/TRBV12-4	CASRRQGDYEQYF	TGTGCCAGCAGAAGACAGGGGGACTACGAGCAGTACTTT
-	few	15	TRBJ1-3	TRBV7-2	CASSLAGPPLSDIYF	TGTGCCAGCAGCTTAGCCGGACCCCCCTTATCTGACATATATTTT
TRBD1	-	15	TRBJ1-1	TRBV6-1	CASSVGTGGRTEAFF	TGTGCCAGCAGTGTTGGGACAGGGGGCCGTACTGAAGCTTTCTTT
TRBD2	-	15	TRBJ2-7	TRBV7-8	CASTTSGGSTYEQYF	TGTGCCAGCACTACTAGCGGGGGGTCGACCTACGAGCAGTACTTC
-	many	17	TRBJ2-3	TRBV3-1	CASSPPWGESLTDTQYF	TGTGCCAGCAGCCCCCCCTGGGGGGAGAGTTTGACAGATACGCAGTATTTT
-	-	16	TRBJ1-2	TRBV12-3/TRBV12-4	CASSFSGGRANYGYTF	TGTGCCAGCAGTTTCAGCGGGGGACGAGCTAACTATGGCTACACCTTC
-	-	14	TRBJ2-5	TRBV10-2	CASSELKVSETQYF	TGCGCCAGCAGTGAGCTTAAAGTTTCGGAGACCCAGTACTTC
-	-	14	TRBJ1-2	TRBV28	CASSSYRNFYGYTF	TGTGCCAGCAGTAGTTACCGTAATTTCTATGGCTACACCTTC
-	-	16	TRBJ2-1	TRBV11-2	CASSPPTSLFYNEQFF	TGTGCCAGCAGCCCCCCCACTAGCCTGTTTTACAATGAGCAGTTCTTC
TRBD2	once	15	TRBJ2-1	TRBV20-1	CSARDSKLAGGEQFF	TGCAGTGCTAGAGATAGTAAACTAGCGGGGGGGGAGCAGTTCTTC
-	once	15	TRBJ2-7	TRBV7-6	CASSLDEGGSGEQYF	TGTGCCAGCAGCTTAGATGAAGGGGGTTCGGGGGAGCAGTACTTC
-	-	13	TRBJ1-4	TRBV20-1	CSASGAVGEKLFF	TGCAGTGCTAGTGGAGCGGTCGGGGAAAAACTGTTTTTT
-	few	13	TRBJ2-1	TRBV18	CASSPEFVSEQFF	TGTGCCAGCTCACCAGAGTTCGTGAGTGAGCAGTTCTTC
TRBD1	many	15	TRBJ1-2	TRBV10-2	CASSDRATNNYGYTF	TGCGCCAGCTCTGACAGGGCCACAAATAACTATGGCTACACCTTC
TRBD2	-	15	TRBJ2-5	TRBV5-1	CASSLYAGVSETQYF	TGCGCCAGCAGCTTGTACGCGGGAGTCTCGGAGACCCAGTACTTC
-	few	13	TRBJ2-7	TRBV29-1	CSVGSPGSYEQYF	TGCAGCGTTGGGTCGCCAGGCTCCTACGAGCAGTACTTC
-	few	15	TRBJ2-2	TRBV2	CASSANSGYTGELFF	TGTGCCAGCAGCGCAAATAGCGGATACACCGGGGAGCTGTTTTTT
TRBD1	-	16	TRBJ1-1	TRBV5-1	CASSWISGQVNTEAFF	TGCGCCAGCAGCTGGATCTCGGGACAGGTGAACACTGAAGCTTTCTTT
TRBD1	once	17	TRBJ2-5	TRBV7-3	CASSLRIGDRGRETQYF	TGTGCCAGCAGCTTGCGTATAGGGGACAGGGGTCGGGAGACCCAGTACTTC
TRBD1	few	12	TRBJ1-2	TRBV20-1	CSAPDRAGGYTF	TGCAGTGCTCCCGACAGGGCGGGCGGCTACACCTTC
-	-	14	TRBJ1-1	TRBV5-1	CASSYEQARGEAFF	TGCGCCAGCAGCTACGAACAGGCGAGGGGTGAAGCTTTCTTT
-	-	16	TRBJ2-7	TRBV6-1	CASSDRERASSYEQYF	TGTGCCAGCAGTGACAGGGAAAGGGCCAGCTCCTACGAGCAGTACTTC
TRBD2	many	17	TRBJ2-2	TRBV6-1	CASSEAALAGGTGELFF	TGTGCCAGCAGTGAAGCGGCGCTAGCGGGGGGAACCGGGGAGCTGTTTTTT
-	few	17	TRBJ2-1	TRBV20-1	CSARDVIVGTWANEQFF	TGCAGTGCTAGAGACGTCATAGTGGGGACGTGGGCGAATGAGCAGTTCTTC
-	-	11	TRBJ2-5	TRBV20-1	CSAKESKTQYF	TGCAGTGCCAAGGAGTCCAAGACCCAGTACTTC
-	few	14	TRBJ2-3	TRBV18	CASSPAQGLDTQYF	TGTGCCAGCTCACCAGCCCAGGGGTTAGATACGCAGTATTTT
-	-	16	TRBJ1-1	TRBV12-3/TRBV12-4	CASSLGTGIMNTEAFF	TGTGCCAGCAGTTTAGGTACGGGGATTATGAACACTGAAGCTTTCTTT
-	-	14	TRBJ1-2	TRBV11-2	CASSLGFKGSGYTF	TGTGCCAGCAGCTTAGGCTTCAAGGGATCTGGCTACACCTTC
-	-	14	TRBJ2-3	TRBV7-8	CASSSLRLAVTQYF	TGTGCCAGCAGCTCACTGCGCCTGGCGGTGACGCAGTATTTT
-	few	14	TRBJ1-2	TRBV6-5	CASRSLTGYAGYTF	TGTGCCAGCAGATCTCTAACAGGGTATGCTGGCTACACCTTC
-	-	16	TRBJ2-4	TRBV12-3/TRBV12-4	CASSLGGAGAKNIQYF	TGTGCCAGCAGTTTGGGCGGGGCGGGAGCCAAAAACATTCAGTACTTC
TRBD2	few	15	TRBJ2-1	TRBV18	CASSQTSVIHNEQFF	TGTGCCAGCTCTCAAACTAGCGTTATCCACAATGAGCAGTTCTTC
TRBD1	-	16	TRBJ2-2	TRBV7-2	CASSLRGGRNTGELFF	TGTGCCAGCAGCTTACGAGGGGGCCGGAACACCGGGGAGCTGTTTTTT